This T cell receptor (beta chain) was recorded in a study of blood T cell repertoires in COVID-19. Study background: Acute and convalescent COVID-19 specimens originated in the United States, Italy and Spain. From T cells, B-cell-depleted T cells, or PBMCs came the material, which was cDNA or gDNA.

Germline V gives CDR1 WSHSY, CDR2 SAAADI. V was cut by 0 bases and J by 7 bases, with 12 bases left in between. The CDR3 spans 15 residues. In the source study's methods: From reference gene primer amplification, estimates of nucleated cell counts were derived. Some clones are missing from TCRdb's copy, which holds only in-frame ones; the method was immunoSEQ multiplex PCR. V and J calls and clone size are those listed in that table; D and trimming were worked out from the DNA. The repertoire consists of tens of thousands of clones, with roughly 86% occurring once and the leading ten covering roughly 9.8%.

The sequence was collected from a human donor in a cohort sampled during active COVID-19. The sequencing sample was made of peripheral blood. The gene calls are TRBV10-2 and TRBJ1-4, with unresolved D. The CDR3 spells CASSESRASREKLFF. The CDR3, as DNA: TGCGCCAGCAGTGAGTCGAGGGCGTCTCGTGAAAAACTGTTTTTT.